Shown below are 16 T cell receptor beta chains from a single sample sequenced in a study of blood T cell repertoires in COVID-19. Clones were sequenced by immunoSEQ multiplex PCR, and TCRdb holds only the in-frame ones, with some missing. The data show about 170,000 clones, around 85% seen once. The sequenced material came from peripheral blood. Receptor source: a human donor with acute or convalescent COVID-19. The donor label of this sample is uncertain.

The J gene is TRBJ1-6, the V gene TRBV27; D perhaps matches TRBD1 (6 bases). The CDR3 loop spans 13 amino acids. Germline V CDR1 and CDR2: MNHEY, SMNVEV (reference sequence). Trimming pared 5 bases from V and 10 bases from J, leaving 12 bases between. CDR3 DNA sequence: TGTGCCAGCAGTATCACGACAGGCTCACCCCTCCACTTT. Translation: CASSITTGSPLHF.

The V and J genes are TRBV5-6 and TRBJ1-5; perhaps TRBD1 as D (5 bases). The CDR3 spans 17 residues. Germline V gene sequence: CDR1 SGHDT, CDR2 YYEEEE. V shed 2 bases and J shed 6 bases, with 21 bases lying between them. The CDR3 sequence: CASSFFAVGVSGQPQHF. CDR3 DNA: TGTGCCAGCAGCTTTTTCGCCGTAGGGGTGTCGGGTCAGCCCCAGCATTTT.

The chain links TRBV2 to TRBJ2-7, with 10 bases lining up with TRBD1. This CDR3 contains 13 residues. V gave up 8 bases and J gave up 2 bases; unmatched junction bases: 3. Germline values: CDR1 SNHLY, CDR2 FYNNEI. In nucleotides, the CDR3 is TGTGCCAGCCATGGACAGGGGGCCTACGAGCAGTACTTC. As protein: CASHGQGAYEQYF.

The chain joins TRBV7-6 to TRBJ1-6, with TRBD1 matching 9 bases. From germline, CDR1 is SGHVS and CDR2 FNYEAQ. The CDR3 contains 15 residues. J lost 7 bases, V lost 5 bases, and 6 bases had no gene match. CDR3 amino acids: CASSQRTGVNSPLHF. As DNA, the CDR3 is TGTGCCAGCAGCCAGAGGACAGGGGTGAATTCACCCCTCCACTTT.

CDR3 sequence: CASSLLAGRSDTEAFF. The CDR3 coding sequence is TGTGCCAGCAGCTTACTGGCAGGGAGGAGTGACACTGAAGCTTTCTTT. The chain has TRBV7-9 and TRBJ1-1; weak D call: TRBD1 (5 bases). Trimming removed 2 bases from V and 3 bases from J, with 16 bases in between. Germline V gene data show CDR1 as SEHNR and CDR2 as FQNEAQ (reference sequence). The CDR3 sequence is 16 residues long. The full variable domain, with the rest looked up from reference TRBV7-9 and TRBJ1-1, is DTGVSQNPRHKITKRGQNVTFRCDPISEHNRLYWYRQTLGQGPEFLTYFQNEAQLEKSRLLSDRFSAERPKGSFSTLEIQRTEQGDSAMYLCASSLLAGRSDTEAFFGQGTRLTVV.

The gene calls are TRBV10-3 and TRBJ1-6; TRBD1 matches 12 bases. In germline, CDR1 is ENHRY, CDR2 SYGVKD. The CDR3 spans 15 residues. With 3 bases clipped from V and 10 bases from J, the junction kept 4 bases outside the gene matches. DNA for the CDR3: TGTGCCATCAGTGACCTCGGGACAGGGGGCTCACCCCTCCACTTT. It yields the protein CAISDLGTGGSPLHF.

The genes are TRBV9 and TRBJ1-6; perhaps TRBD1 as D (5 bases). V gave up 4 bases and J gave up 11 bases, with 16 bases separating them. Germline CDR1 is SGDLS and CDR2 is YYNGEE. CDR3 length: 14 amino acids. The CDR3 DNA reads TGTGCCAGCAGCCCCCGCCAGGGTAAAGCACCCCTCCACTTT. It encodes CASSPRQGKAPLHF. Full variable domain (missing parts from reference TRBV9 and TRBJ1-6): DSGVTQTPKHLITATGQRVTLRCSPRSGDLSVYWYQQSLDQGLQFLIQYYNGEERAKGNILERFSAQQFPDLHSELNLSSLELGDSALYFCASSPRQGKAPLHFGNGTRLTVT.

This clone is a singleton in its sample. DNA of the CDR3: TGTGCCAGCAGCGTAACGACAGGGGTGCACGAGCAGTACTTC. Amino acid sequence: CASSVTTGVHEQYF. The genes are TRBV9 and TRBJ2-7; 8 positions match TRBD1. This CDR3 contains 14 residues. CDR1 and CDR2 from the germline V gene are SGDLS and YYNGEE. The V and J ends lost 1 base and 5 bases, in that order; junction bases with no gene match: 5.

The gene calls are TRBV9 and TRBJ1-6; 9 positions agree with TRBD1. The CDR3 totals 16 residues. Trimming cost V 2 bases and J 7 bases; bases outside gene matches: 7. Per the germline V gene, CDR1 is SGDLS and CDR2 is YYNGEE. The CDR3 loop reads CASSVATGTGNSPLHF. DNA of the CDR3: TGTGCCAGCAGCGTGGCCACCGGGACAGGGAATTCACCCCTCCACTTT. Full variable domain (missing parts from reference TRBV9 and TRBJ1-6): DSGVTQTPKHLITATGQRVTLRCSPRSGDLSVYWYQQSLDQGLQFLIQYYNGEERAKGNILERFSAQQFPDLHSELNLSSLELGDSALYFCASSVATGTGNSPLHFGNGTRLTVT.

V and J are TRBV25-1 and TRBJ1-2; 10 nucleotides align to TRBD1. Germline lookup yields CDR1 MGHDK and CDR2 SYGVNS. CDR3 length: 15 amino acids. V gave up 3 bases and J gave up 5 bases; unmatched junction bases: 6. For the CDR3, the DNA is TGTGCCAGCAGTGATGAGGGACAGGGGCAGTATGGCTACACCTTC. This translates into CASSDEGQGQYGYTF.

The V call is TRBV19, the J call TRBJ1-5; 10 nucleotides align to TRBD1. Germline V gene data show CDR1 as LNHDA and CDR2 as SQIVND (reference sequence). This CDR3 has 18 residues. V trimming: 5 bases; J trimming: 0 bases; junction bases outside the gene matches: 10. This chain's CDR3 is CASSGPGQGFGSNQPQHF. Here the CDR3 DNA reads TGTGCCAGTAGTGGCCCGGGACAGGGGTTTGGTAGCAATCAGCCCCAGCATTTT.

Notes on this clone: Additional DNA sequences in this sample encode the identical CDR3. The chain combines TRBV2 with TRBJ2-5, with 8 positions matching TRBD1. CDR3 length equals 13 residues. Germline V CDR1 and CDR2: SNHLY, FYNNEI. The J segment lost 3 bases and the V segment lost 5 bases, leaving 2 bases of the junction unmatched. The CDR3 reads CASSLTGEETQYF. The CDR3 nucleotides read TGTGCCAGCAGTCTGACAGGGGAAGAGACCCAGTACTTC.

The chain employs TRBV6-5 and TRBJ1-4; D is perhaps TRBD1 (6 bases). Germline assignment: CDR1 MNHEY and CDR2 SVGAGI. Trimming shortened V by 7 bases and J by 5 bases, and 14 bases separated the two germline ends. The CDR3 totals 14 residues. The CDR3 region is CASTPTQGNEKLFF. In DNA, the CDR3 is TGTGCCAGCACCCCAACCCAGGGGAATGAAAAACTGTTTTTT.

Here the CDR3 DNA reads TGTGCCGGGGCCGGGACAGGGGCAACGCCCCTCCACTTT. This translates into CAGAGTGATPLHF. The V call is TRBV11-2, the J call TRBJ1-6, with TRBD1 matching over 10 bases. CDR3 size: 13 residues. The V segment lost 11 bases and the J segment 13 bases; nucleotides outside the gene matches: 11. The germline V gene has CDR1 SGHAT and CDR2 FQNNGV.

The rearrangement joins TRBV15 to TRBJ2-4; 8 nucleotides align to TRBD1. The CDR3 consists of 15 residues. Germline loops: CDR1 LNHNV, CDR2 YYDKDF (reference sequence). J gave up 8 bases and V 2 bases, and 8 bases lay outside the gene matches. This chain's CDR3 is CATSRNRGVRDIQYF. In DNA form, the CDR3 reads TGTGCCACCAGCAGAAACAGGGGGGTGCGGGACATTCAGTACTTC.

This clone was observed once. The chain combines TRBV5-4 with TRBJ1-1; D unresolved. The CDR3 runs 14 residues. Germline assignment: CDR1 SGHNT and CDR2 YYREEE (reference sequence). The V and J ends lost 3 bases and 1 base respectively, with 10 bases between them. The DNA of the CDR3 is TGTGCCAGCAGCTCGGTTCATGCGAACACTGAAGCTTTCTTT. It encodes CASSSVHANTEAFF.